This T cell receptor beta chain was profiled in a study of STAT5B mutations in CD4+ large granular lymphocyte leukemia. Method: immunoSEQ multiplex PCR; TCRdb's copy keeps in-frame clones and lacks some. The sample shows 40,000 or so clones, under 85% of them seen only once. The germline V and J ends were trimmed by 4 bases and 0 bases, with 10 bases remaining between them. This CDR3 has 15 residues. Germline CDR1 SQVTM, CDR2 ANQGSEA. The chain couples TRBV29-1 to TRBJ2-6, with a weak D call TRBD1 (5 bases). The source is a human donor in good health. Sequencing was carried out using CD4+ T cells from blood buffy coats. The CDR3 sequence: CSVGQGLSGANVLTF. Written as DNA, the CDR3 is TGCAGCGTTGGGCAGGGCCTCTCTGGGGCCAACGTCCTGACTTTC. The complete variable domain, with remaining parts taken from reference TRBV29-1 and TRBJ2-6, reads SAVISQKPSRDICQRGTSLTIQCQVDSQVTMMFWYRQQPGQSLTLIATANQGSEATYESGFVIDKFPISRPNLTFSTLTVSNMSPEDSSIYLCSVGQGLSGANVLTFGAGSRLTVL.